This is a list of T cell receptor beta chains from one sample in a study of cytomegalovirus exposure and HLA in healthy donors. Clones were sequenced by immunoSEQ multiplex PCR, and TCRdb holds only the in-frame ones, with some missing. This table holds 100,000 to 150,000 clones, approximately 81% found once. The material sequenced was PBMCs. The receptors stem from a man in his late teens or twenties in good health and CMV-seropositive. CDR3s include the opening cysteine and the closing phenylalanine or tryptophan. The order of the fields is clone size, D gene, J gene, CDR3 length, V gene, CDR3 DNA, CDR3 protein. D genes are given only for firm matches. Clone size, where shown, is once, few, many, or a class for clones that have expanded.

few	NA	TRBJ2-7	16	TRBV23-1	TGCGCCAGCAGTCAATCAAAGCGGCCTCACTCCTACGAGCAGTACTTC	CASSQSKRPHSYEQYF
NA	TRBD1	TRBJ1-2	15	TRBV27	TGTGCCAGCAGTTCTCCGAGACAGGGTGTTTATGGCTACACCTTC	CASSSPRQGVYGYTF
NA	TRBD1	TRBJ1-5	15	TRBV27	TGTGCCAGCAGTTTCGGGCAGGGGGCAGGTCAGCCCCAGCATTTT	CASSFGQGAGQPQHF
NA	NA	TRBJ2-2	13	TRBV19	TGTGCCAGTAGTATCCGGGGGACCGGGGAGCTGTTTTTT	CASSIRGTGELFF
NA	NA	TRBJ2-7	15	TRBV5-1	TGCGCCAGCAGCGCGGGGGCCGGGGAAAGTTACGAGCAGTACTTC	CASSAGAGESYEQYF
NA	NA	TRBJ1-1	15	TRBV27	TGTGCCAGCAGTTTGGTAGCGGGGGTCGGGACTGAAGCTTTCTTT	CASSLVAGVGTEAFF
NA	NA	TRBJ1-1	12	TRBV6-6	TGTGCCAGCAGATTAGTGAACACTGAAGCTTTCTTT	CASRLVNTEAFF
once	NA	TRBJ2-1	11	TRBV6-4	TGTGCCAGCAGTGAGGGGGGAGAGCAGTTCTTC	CASSEGGEQFF
NA	NA	TRBJ1-1	14	TRBV6-5	TGTGCCAGCAGTTTTCGCGCGTTGAACACTGAAGCTTTCTTT	CASSFRALNTEAFF
NA	TRBD2	TRBJ2-3	19	TRBV30	TGTGCCTGGAGTGTCCCGACTAGCGGGTTGGGCGATCGTACAGATACGCAGTATTTT	CAWSVPTSGLGDRTDTQYF
few	NA	TRBJ2-5	13	TRBV7-9	TGTGCCAGCAGCTTGAACAGTCAAGAGACCCAGTACTTC	CASSLNSQETQYF
NA	NA	TRBJ2-3	14	TRBV4-3	TGCGCCAGCAGCCAAGATCGCATACGGGATACGCAGTATTTT	CASSQDRIRDTQYF
NA	TRBD2	TRBJ2-7	15	TRBV6-1	TGTGCCAGCAGGGAACTAGCGGGGGGGCCTCTCGAGCAGTACTTC	CASRELAGGPLEQYF
NA	TRBD1	TRBJ2-5	19	TRBV11-3	TGTGCCAGCAGCGGGGGACGGCAGACCGGGACAGGGGGCTCAGAGACCCAGTACTTC	CASSGGRQTGTGGSETQYF
few	TRBD2	TRBJ2-5	17	TRBV29-1	TGCAGCGTCGTAACAGGACTAGCGGCTTTGGGCCAAGAGACCCAGTACTTC	CSVVTGLAALGQETQYF
NA	TRBD2	TRBJ2-5	17	TRBV5-8	TGTGCCAGCAGCTTGTTCATGCGGGAGAAAGGGCAAGAGACCCAGTACTTC	CASSLFMREKGQETQYF
NA	NA	TRBJ2-1	14	TRBV6-1	TGTGCCAGCAGAGGGGGAGCGGTTTACAATGAGCAGTTCTTC	CASRGGAVYNEQFF
NA	TRBD1	TRBJ1-4	17	TRBV7-9	TGTGCCAGCAGCCCGACAGGGGGCTATGATGCTAATGAAAAACTGTTTTTT	CASSPTGGYDANEKLFF
NA	TRBD1	TRBJ2-1	17	TRBV14	TGTGCCAGCAGCCAATTACCGGGATTGAGGGGGCAGGATGAGCAGTTCTTC	CASSQLPGLRGQDEQFF
NA	TRBD2	TRBJ2-2	14	TRBV11-3	TGTGCCAGCAGCCTATCGGGAGGGTACGGGGAGCTGTTTTTT	CASSLSGGYGELFF
NA	NA	TRBJ1-1	14	TRBV9	TGTGCCAGCAGCGCCGACAGCATGAACACTGAAGCTTTCTTT	CASSADSMNTEAFF
NA	NA	TRBJ1-2	16	TRBV4-3	TGCGCCAGCAGCCAAGCCTTTCCCCCTCGGGGCTATGGCTACACCTTC	CASSQAFPPRGYGYTF
NA	TRBD2	TRBJ2-5	15	TRBV4-3	TGCGCCAGCAGCCACCTACTGAGGGAGGGTGAGACCCAGTACTTC	CASSHLLREGETQYF
once	TRBD1	TRBJ2-1	16	TRBV7-8	TGTGCCAGCAGCACATACAGGGGTCACCTCTACAATGAGCAGTTCTTC	CASSTYRGHLYNEQFF
few	TRBD1	TRBJ1-2	13	TRBV7-8	TGTGCCAGCAAATTGACAGGGACCTATGGCTACACCTTC	CASKLTGTYGYTF
NA	NA	TRBJ2-5	15	TRBV10-3	TGTGCCATCAGCCTCTCTCCGGGTTCTGAAGAGACCCAGTACTTC	CAISLSPGSEETQYF
NA	NA	TRBJ1-1	16	TRBV7-6	TGTGCCAGCAGCAGAGATGACGGGTCTTCTGGGACTGAAGCTTTCTTT	CASSRDDGSSGTEAFF
once	TRBD1	TRBJ1-1	16	TRBV5-1	TGCGCCAGCAGCAAGGACAGGATTTTTGGTAACACTGAAGCTTTCTTT	CASSKDRIFGNTEAFF
NA	NA	TRBJ2-4	14	TRBV7-2	TGTGCCAGCAGCTCGAGGGGGGGGCAAAACATTCAGTACTTC	CASSSRGGQNIQYF
once	NA	TRBJ1-3	16	TRBV4-1	TGCGCCAGCAGCCAAGGGGGGAGGAGTTCTGGAAACACCATATATTTT	CASSQGGRSSGNTIYF
many	NA	TRBJ1-5	15	TRBV4-1	TGCGCCAGCAGCCAAGAACAGGGAAGCAATCAGCCCCAGCATTTT	CASSQEQGSNQPQHF
NA	NA	TRBJ2-7	13	TRBV6-5	TGTGCCAGCAGGCGGATAAAAACCTACGAGCAGTACTTC	CASRRIKTYEQYF
NA	TRBD2	TRBJ2-3	11	TRBV20-1	TGCAGTGCCAGCGGAGCGGGAGTTGGGTATTTT	CSASGAGVGYF
few	TRBD1	TRBJ1-1	16	TRBV5-4	TGTGCCAGCAGCTTGAGCCACGGGACAGAGTACACTGAAGCTTTCTTT	CASSLSHGTEYTEAFF
NA	NA	TRBJ1-4	13	TRBV7-9	TGTGCCAGCAGCGGAGACACTAATGAAAAACTGTTTTTT	CASSGDTNEKLFF
NA	NA	TRBJ2-7	11	TRBV11-2	TGTGCCAGCAGCCTTACTTACGAGCAGTACTTC	CASSLTYEQYF
NA	TRBD1	TRBJ1-6	13	TRBV25-1	TGTGCCAGCTGCGGACAGGAGGATTCACCCCTCCACTTT	CASCGQEDSPLHF
few	TRBD1	TRBJ2-7	16	TRBV2	TGTGCCAGCAGTGGCAATCCGGGACAGGGGGGCCACGAGCAGTACTTC	CASSGNPGQGGHEQYF
NA	NA	TRBJ1-5	15	TRBV7-2	TGTGCCAGCAGCTTTTTTCAATCAGGGAATCAGCCCCAGCATTTT	CASSFFQSGNQPQHF
few	NA	TRBJ2-2	18	TRBV7-9	TGTGCCAGCAGCTTAGGACGCACGCAGGGGCGCGACACCGGGGAGCTGTTTTTT	CASSLGRTQGRDTGELFF
once	NA	TRBJ2-7	13	TRBV30	TGTGCCTGGAGTTTGGGCAGGGGCTACGAGCAGTACTTC	CAWSLGRGYEQYF
few	TRBD1	TRBJ1-2	13	TRBV30	TGTGCCTGGAGCCAAGTGGACAGGGTTGGCTACACCTTC	CAWSQVDRVGYTF
NA	TRBD2	TRBJ2-7	14	TRBV5-1	TGCGCCAGCAGCCCGGGACTAGATCCCTACGAGCAGTACTTC	CASSPGLDPYEQYF
few	NA	TRBJ1-5	14	TRBV21-1	TGTGCCAGAATACCCCGTGAAGAGAATCAGCCCCAGCATTTT	CARIPREENQPQHF
NA	NA	TRBJ1-1	16	TRBV7-2	TGTGCCAGCAGCTTAAGGCAGGGATTAGAGAACACTGAAGCTTTCTTT	CASSLRQGLENTEAFF
NA	TRBD1	TRBJ1-6	15	TRBV18	TGTGCCAGCTCCCCACGACAGGGAGAGGATTCACCCCTCCACTTT	CASSPRQGEDSPLHF
NA	NA	TRBJ2-7	14	TRBV11-2	TGTGCCAGCAGCCGACCTGGGGCAATGTACGAGCAGTACTTC	CASSRPGAMYEQYF
NA	TRBD1	TRBJ2-7	14	TRBV18	TGTGCCAGCTCACCCCGGGACAGGGCCTACGAGCAGTACTTC	CASSPRDRAYEQYF
NA	TRBD2	TRBJ2-1	15	TRBV30	TGTGCCTGGAGGTTCCGAGCGGGAGTGACAAATGAGCAGCTCTTC	CAWRFRAGVTNEQLF
few	NA	TRBJ1-2	16	TRBV11-2	TGTGCCAGCAGCCCCCTGCGGGGCAGGGTGCTTGGGGGCTACACCTTC	CASSPLRGRVLGGYTF
few	NA	TRBJ2-7	11	TRBV13	TGTGCCAGCAGCTCCATCGGCGAGCAGTACTTC	CASSSIGEQYF
NA	NA	TRBJ1-6	13	TRBV4-3	TGCGCCAGCAGCCAAGATTCCTATTCACCCCTCCACTTT	CASSQDSYSPLHF
few	TRBD2	TRBJ2-1	19	TRBV2	TGTGCCAGCAGTGATACGAACGTTATAGGGGGACTAGCGGGAGGTGAGCAGTTCTTC	CASSDTNVIGGLAGGEQFF
NA	NA	TRBJ2-1	13	TRBV4-3	TGCGCCAGCAGCCAAGTTGTTCCGGATGAGCAGTTCTTC	CASSQVVPDEQFF
few	TRBD2	TRBJ2-3	14	TRBV6-1	TGTGCCAGCAGTCGTAGCGGGGGGGCTTATACGCAGTATTTT	CASSRSGGAYTQYF
NA	NA	TRBJ1-1	14	TRBV5-1	TGCGCCAGCAGCTTAGACGGCGGACTGAATCAAGCTTTCTTT	CASSLDGGLNQAFF
NA	NA	TRBJ2-1	12	TRBV9	TGTGCCAGCAGTGCTCCGGGGATAGGGCAGTTCTTC	CASSAPGIGQFF
NA	NA	TRBJ2-7	14	TRBV9	TGTGCCAGCAGCGTAGAAGGGGATACCTACGAGCAGTACTTC	CASSVEGDTYEQYF
NA	NA	TRBJ1-2	13	TRBV27	TGTGCCAGCAGTCTTAACCGCGGGTGGGGCTACACCTTC	CASSLNRGWGYTF